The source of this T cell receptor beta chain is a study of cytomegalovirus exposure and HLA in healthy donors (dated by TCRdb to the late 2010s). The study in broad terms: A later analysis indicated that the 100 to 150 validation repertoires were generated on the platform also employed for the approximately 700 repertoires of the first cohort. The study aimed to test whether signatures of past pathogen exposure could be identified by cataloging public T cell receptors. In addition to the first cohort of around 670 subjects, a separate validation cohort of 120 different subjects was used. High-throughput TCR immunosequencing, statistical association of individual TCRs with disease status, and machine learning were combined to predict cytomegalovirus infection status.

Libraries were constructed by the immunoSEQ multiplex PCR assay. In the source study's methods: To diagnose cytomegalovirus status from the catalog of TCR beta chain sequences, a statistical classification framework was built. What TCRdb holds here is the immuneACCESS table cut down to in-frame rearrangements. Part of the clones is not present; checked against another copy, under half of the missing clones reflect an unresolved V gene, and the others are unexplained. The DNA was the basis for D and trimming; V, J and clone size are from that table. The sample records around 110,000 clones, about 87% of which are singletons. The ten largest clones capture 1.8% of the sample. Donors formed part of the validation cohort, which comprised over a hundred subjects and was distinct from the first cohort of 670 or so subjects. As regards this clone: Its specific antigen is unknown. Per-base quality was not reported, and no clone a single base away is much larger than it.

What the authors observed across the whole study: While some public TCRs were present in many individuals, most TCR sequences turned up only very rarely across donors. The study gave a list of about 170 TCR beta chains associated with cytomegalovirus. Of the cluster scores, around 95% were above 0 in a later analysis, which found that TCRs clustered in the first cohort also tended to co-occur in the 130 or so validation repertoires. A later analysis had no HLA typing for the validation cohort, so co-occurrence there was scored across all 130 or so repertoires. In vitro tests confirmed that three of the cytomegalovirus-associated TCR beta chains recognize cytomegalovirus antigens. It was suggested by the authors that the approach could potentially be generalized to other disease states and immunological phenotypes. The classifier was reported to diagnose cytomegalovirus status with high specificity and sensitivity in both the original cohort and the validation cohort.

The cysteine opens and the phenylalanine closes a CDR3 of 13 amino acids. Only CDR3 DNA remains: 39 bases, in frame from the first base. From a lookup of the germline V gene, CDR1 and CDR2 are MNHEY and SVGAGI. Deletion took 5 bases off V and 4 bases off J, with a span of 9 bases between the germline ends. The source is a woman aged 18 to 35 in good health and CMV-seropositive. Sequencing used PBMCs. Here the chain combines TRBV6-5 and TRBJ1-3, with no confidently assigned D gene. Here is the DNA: TGTGCCAGCAGTGGGAGTTCCGGAAACACCATATATTTT. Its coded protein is CASSGSSGNTIYF.